One and the same sample provided the 10 T cell receptor beta chains below, sequenced in a study of T-cell reconstitution after alpha-beta-depleted transplantation in children. Unique molecular identifiers were built into the TCRbeta library. A single record per CDR3 protein comes from TCRdb applying MiXCR to the PCR reads. The sample lists about 600,000 distinct CDR3 sequences, 10% to 13% occurring once. Sequenced here: PBMCs from the stem cell graft donor, sampled from the stem cell graft. Receptors originate from a human donor who donated a stem cell graft to a child with acute myeloid leukemia.

The J gene is TRBJ2-2, the V gene TRBV27, with D perhaps TRBD1 (6 bases). The CDR3 contains 15 residues. Germline CDR1 MNHEY, CDR2 SMNVEV (reference sequence). Trimming pared 6 bases from V and 5 bases from J, leaving 16 bases between. CDR3 in amino acids: CASSPIRGSTGELFF. The CDR3 DNA reads as TGTGCCAGCAGCCCAATTAGGGGGTCAACCGGGGAGCTGTTTTTT.

At least ten counts were recorded for this clonotype. The V and J genes are TRBV12-3 or TRBV12-4 and TRBJ2-1; D is unresolved. The CDR3 is 14 residues long. Trimming cost V 8 bases and J 2 bases, with 13 bases left between them. CDR3 in DNA: TGTGCCAGCCGACGGACGACCGCCTACAATGAGCAGTTCTTC. Protein sequence: CASRRTTAYNEQFF.

The V and J genes are TRBV6-5 and TRBJ2-7; 12 positions agree with TRBD2. The germline V gene has CDR1 MNHEY and CDR2 SVGAGI. This CDR3 is built from 18 residues. The V and J ends lost 5 bases and 2 bases, in that order; junction bases with no gene match: 13. The CDR3 DNA reads TGTGCCAGCAGTCACCTCCGGACAGGACTAGCGGGACCCTACGAGCAGTACTTC. Its protein is CASSHLRTGLAGPYEQYF.

This rearrangement joins TRBV20-1 to TRBJ1-5; D call uncertain. Germline V gives CDR1 DFQATT, CDR2 SNEGSKA (reference sequence). V was pared by 0 bases and J by 0 bases, with 9 bases between. CDR3 length equals 15 residues. The DNA for the CDR3 is TGCAGTGCTAGAGATCAGTTCGGTAGCAATCAGCCCCAGCATTTT. It is translated as CSARDQFGSNQPQHF.

In this sample, this clonotype turned up many times. The rearrangement links TRBV6-2 or TRBV6-3 to TRBJ2-7, with TRBD2 identical over 11 bases. Germline CDR1 MNHEY, CDR2 SVGEGT. Germline trimming cut 6 bases from V and 3 bases from J; bases unmatched to any gene: 7. The CDR3 extends over 15 amino acids. CDR3 DNA: TGTGCCAGCAGACCCGGACTAGCGGGCAGCTACGAGCAGTACTTC. Its protein product is CASRPGLAGSYEQYF.

This clonotype was counted only a few times. CDR3 DNA sequence: TGTGCCAGCAGCTTAGGACGGACTAGCGGGCGGCAGCAGTTCTTC. This codes for CASSLGRTSGRQQFF. This chain connects TRBV7-2 to TRBJ2-1; 11 bases are shared with TRBD2. This CDR3 has 15 residues. The germline gives CDR1 SGHTA, CDR2 FQGNSA. V trimming: 1 base; J trimming: 11 bases; junction bases outside the gene matches: 7.

The V call is TRBV12-3 or TRBV12-4, the J call TRBJ1-1, with 7 bases that match TRBD1. Germline trimming cut 7 bases from V and 8 bases from J; bases unmatched to any gene: 10. The CDR3 is 13 residues long. CDR3 sequence reads: CASNFSPGQEAFF. As DNA, the CDR3 is TGTGCCAGCAATTTTTCTCCGGGACAGGAAGCTTTCTTT.

In this sample, this clonotype turned up a few times. The V call is TRBV29-1, the J call TRBJ2-2; D unresolved. This CDR3 comprises 12 residues. Trimming took off 2 bases at V and 5 bases at J, with 6 bases between the two ends. The V gene's germline CDR1 is SQVTM and CDR2 ANQGSEA. This CDR3 is CSVELATGELFF. Written as DNA, the CDR3 is TGCAGCGTTGAATTAGCAACCGGGGAGCTGTTTTTT.

This chain links TRBV7-2 with TRBJ2-7; D not resolved. Per the germline V gene, CDR1 is SGHTA and CDR2 is FQGNSA. V dropped 6 bases and J dropped 6 bases, with 15 bases sitting between them. This CDR3 has 13 residues. CDR3 in DNA: TGTGCCAGCAGAGATATGTGGACGGGCGAGCAGTACTTC. Its protein product is CASRDMWTGEQYF. Complete variable domain (other parts from reference TRBV7-2 and TRBJ2-7): GAGVSQSPSNKVTEKGKDVELRCDPISGHTALYWYRQSLGQGLEFLIYFQGNSAPDKSGLPSDRFSAERTGGSVSTLTIQRTQQEDSAVYLCASRDMWTGEQYFGPGTRLTVT.

This clonotype showed up just a few times. The rearrangement uses TRBV29-1 and TRBJ2-7; TRBD2 matches at 7 bases. The germline V gene has CDR1 SQVTM and CDR2 ANQGSEA. CDR3 size: 13 residues. V was pared by 4 bases and J by 0 bases, with 3 bases of the junction left unmatched. DNA for the CDR3: TGCAGCGTTGTTGGCGGGAGCTCCTACGAGCAGTACTTC. It encodes CSVVGGSSYEQYF.